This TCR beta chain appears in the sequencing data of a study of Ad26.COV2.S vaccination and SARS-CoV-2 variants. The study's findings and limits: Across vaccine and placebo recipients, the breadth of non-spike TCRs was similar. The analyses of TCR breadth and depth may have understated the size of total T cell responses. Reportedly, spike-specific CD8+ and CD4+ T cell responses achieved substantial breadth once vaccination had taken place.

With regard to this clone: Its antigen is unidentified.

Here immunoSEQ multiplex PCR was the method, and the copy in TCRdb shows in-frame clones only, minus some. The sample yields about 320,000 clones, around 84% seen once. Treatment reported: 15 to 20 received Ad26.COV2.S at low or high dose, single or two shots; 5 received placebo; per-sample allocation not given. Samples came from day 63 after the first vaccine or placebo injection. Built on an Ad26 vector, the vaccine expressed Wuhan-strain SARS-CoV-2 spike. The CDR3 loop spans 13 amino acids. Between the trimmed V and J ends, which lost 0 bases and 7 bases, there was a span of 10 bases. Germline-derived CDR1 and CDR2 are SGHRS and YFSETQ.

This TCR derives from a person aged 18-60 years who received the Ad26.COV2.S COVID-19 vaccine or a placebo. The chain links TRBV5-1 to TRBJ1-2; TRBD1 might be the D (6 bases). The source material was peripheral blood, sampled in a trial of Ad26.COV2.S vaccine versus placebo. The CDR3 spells CASSLDRVIGYTF. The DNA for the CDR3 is TGCGCCAGCAGCTTGGACAGGGTAATTGGCTACACCTTC.